The clone carrying this T cell receptor (beta chain) was seen more than once but under ten times. The data are from a study of blood T cell repertoires in COVID-19. Study-wide context: Material from acute and convalescent COVID-19 was sourced from the United States, Italy and Spain. PBMCs, B-cell-depleted T cells, or T cells provided the cDNA or gDNA that made up the material.

The CDR3 consists of 14 residues. The germline gives CDR1 SGHRS, CDR2 YFSETQ. V dropped 0 bases and J dropped 1 base, with 6 bases sitting between them. In the original analysis: Quantification of nucleated cells was approximated via reference gene primer amplification. Libraries were prepared by immunoSEQ multiplex PCR; TCRdb keeps only in-frame clonotypes and omits some of them. From that table come the V and J calls and clone size; the DNA was used to work out D and trimming. This sample yields around 130,000 clones, of which 88% are seen a single time; over 2% belongs to the top ten. One Seattle source followed patients from active infection through their disease course.

Sequenced: peripheral blood. The chain carries TRBV5-1 and TRBJ2-3; D is unclear. This sequence originates from a human donor with COVID-19, enrolled during active disease. The donor label of this sample is uncertain. In DNA form, the CDR3 reads TGCGCCAGCAGCTTGGAACAGCGCACAGATACGCAGTATTTT. Translation gives CASSLEQRTDTQYF.